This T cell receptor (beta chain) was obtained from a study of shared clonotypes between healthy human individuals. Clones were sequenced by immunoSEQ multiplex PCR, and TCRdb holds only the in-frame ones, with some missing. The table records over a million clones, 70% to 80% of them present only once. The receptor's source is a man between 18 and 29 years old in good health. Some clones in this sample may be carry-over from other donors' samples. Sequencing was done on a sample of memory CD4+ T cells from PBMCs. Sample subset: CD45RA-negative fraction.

The CDR3 here is CASSLSGQSTDTQYF. The CDR3, as DNA: TGCGCCAGCAGCTTGAGCGGGCAGAGCACAGATACGCAGTATTTT. The chain is built from TRBV5-1 and TRBJ2-3; a weak D match, TRBD2 (6 bases). The germline gives CDR1 SGHRS, CDR2 YFSETQ. This CDR3 spans 15 amino acids. V was cut by 1 base and J by 0 bases, with 9 bases left in between.